These T cell receptor beta chains were read from a single sample in a study of immune characterization of retroperitoneal liposarcoma. TCRdb itself ran the PCR reads through MiXCR, one entry per CDR3 protein. The sample shows a few thousand distinct CDR3 sequences, roughly half of them seen only once. The sequencing input was tumor tissue. Receptor source: a female donor with retroperitoneal liposarcoma. Both conserved end residues are part of each CDR3. D genes are given only for firm matches.

j_gene: TRBJ2-7
v_gene: TRBV12-3/TRBV12-4
d_gene: TRBD2
CDR3aa: CASSFGAGGPGYEQYF

j_gene: TRBJ2-3
v_gene: TRBV5-6
d_gene: NA
CDR3aa: CASSSISTDTQYF

j_gene: TRBJ2-5
v_gene: TRBV7-2
d_gene: NA
CDR3aa: CASSLTGPQETQYF

j_gene: TRBJ2-3
v_gene: TRBV12-3/TRBV12-4
d_gene: TRBD2
CDR3aa: CASSFVSGGYTDTQYF

j_gene: TRBJ2-1
v_gene: TRBV7-2
d_gene: NA
CDR3aa: CASSPPTDSRGQFF

j_gene: TRBJ2-3
v_gene: TRBV6-1
d_gene: NA
CDR3aa: CASSYSGYTDTQYF

j_gene: TRBJ1-6
v_gene: TRBV6-1
d_gene: TRBD1
CDR3aa: CASSYDRGHSPLHF

j_gene: TRBJ1-3
v_gene: TRBV6-6
d_gene: NA
CDR3aa: CASSWTSGNTIYF

j_gene: TRBJ2-3
v_gene: TRBV6-1
d_gene: NA
CDR3aa: CASSEYGQYTDTQYF

j_gene: TRBJ2-1
v_gene: TRBV6-6
d_gene: NA
CDR3aa: CASSYLSISSYNEQFF

j_gene: TRBJ1-2
v_gene: TRBV6-1
d_gene: TRBD1
CDR3aa: CASSEARQGINVRGYTF

j_gene: TRBJ1-1
v_gene: TRBV28
d_gene: NA
CDR3aa: CASSFYDNMGNTEAFF

j_gene: TRBJ2-7
v_gene: TRBV11-3
d_gene: NA
CDR3aa: CASSLDSHEQYF